The 29 T cell receptor beta chains in this list originate from one sample, sequenced in a study of cytomegalovirus exposure and HLA in healthy donors. With 60 Vbeta and 13 Jbeta primers, the PCR was carried out. Some clones are missing from TCRdb's copy, which holds only in-frame ones; the method was immunoSEQ multiplex PCR. This sample has about 67,000 clones; approximately 71% occur once, and the top ten carry 2% to 2.5%. Material for sequencing was PBMCs. The receptors originated from a woman aged 30 to 39 in good health and CMV-seronegative.

This clone occurred a few times. The chain carries TRBV19 and TRBJ1-4; D possibly corresponds to TRBD1 (6 bases). V shed 4 bases and J shed 5 bases, with 14 bases lying between them. This CDR3 contains 15 residues. Germline V CDR1 and CDR2: LNHDA, SQIVND (reference sequence). The CDR3 reads CASSRNTGRNEKLFF. In DNA form, the CDR3 reads TGTGCCAGTAGTAGAAACACAGGGAGAAATGAAAAACTGTTTTTT. The full variable domain, its missing parts supplied by reference TRBV19 and TRBJ1-4, is DGGITQSPKYLFRKEGQNVTLSCEQNLNHDAMYWYRQDPGQGLRLIYYSQIVNDFQKGDIAEGYSVSREKKESFPLTVTSAQKNPTAFYLCASSRNTGRNEKLFFGSGTQLSVL.

V is TRBV19 and J is TRBJ1-1; 11 nucleotides line up with TRBD1. V lost 5 bases to trimming and J lost 6 bases; unmatched junction nucleotides: 11. Looked up from germline, CDR1 is LNHDA and CDR2 is SQIVND (reference sequence). CDR3 length: 16 residues. The CDR3 DNA reads as TGTGCCAGTAGTGCCCCTGGGTGGACAGGGGGCTCTGAAGCTTTCTTT. This sequence encodes CASSAPGWTGGSEAFF.

The chain combines TRBV6-5 with TRBJ1-2, with a tentative D call TRBD1 (5 bases). Trimming left V 0 bases short and J 2 bases short, with 7 bases between. The CDR3 has 14 residues. From germline, CDR1 is MNHEY and CDR2 SVGAGI. This CDR3 reads CASSYSDKNYGYTF. The DNA for the CDR3 is TGTGCCAGCAGTTACTCGGACAAGAACTATGGCTACACCTTC.

This clone was recorded a few times. This rearrangement joins TRBV29-1 to TRBJ1-2; D is possibly TRBD1 (5 bases). The germline V gene encodes CDR1 SQVTM and CDR2 ANQGSEA. The germline V and J ends were trimmed by 2 bases and 3 bases, with 10 bases remaining between them. The CDR3 sequence is 13 residues long. CDR3 DNA sequence: TGCAGCGTTGAAAAGACAGCCTACTATGGCTACACCTTC. This encodes CSVEKTAYYGYTF.

The chain couples TRBV6-5 to TRBJ1-5; D is unclear. The CDR3 extends over 11 amino acids. CDR1 is MNHEY and CDR2 is SVGAGI in the germline V gene. V was cut by 11 bases and J by 7 bases, with 12 bases left in between. The CDR3 here is CASGGWQPQHF. DNA for the CDR3: TGTGCCTCGGGCGGGTGGCAGCCCCAGCATTTT.

This chain uses TRBV18 with TRBJ2-7; D call uncertain. Germline CDR1 and CDR2: KGHSH and LQKENI. This CDR3 spans 15 amino acids. V lost 2 bases and J lost 3, with 14 bases in between. This CDR3 is CASSPSPRSDYEQYF. Here the CDR3 DNA reads TGTGCCAGCTCACCATCGCCAAGGAGTGACTACGAGCAGTACTTC.

The CDR3 DNA follows: TGCGCCAGCAGCCATTCCAACAGGGGGGGGGATGGAAACACCATATATTTT. It specifies CASSHSNRGGDGNTIYF. This chain uses TRBV4-1 with TRBJ1-3, with 8 bases that match TRBD1. The CDR3 has 17 amino acids. CDR1 is MGHRA, CDR2 YSYEKL, per germline. Trimming took 3 bases from V and 3 from J; bases not matched to a gene: 10.

A remark on this clone: Its ends do not fully match the called genes, so a read error is possible. This chain links TRBV7-9 with TRBJ2-7; D gene uncertain. This CDR3 has 12 residues. CDR1 is SEHNR, CDR2 FQNEAQ, per germline (reference sequence). CDR3 residues: CSSSLDTYEQYF. The DNA for the CDR3 is TGTTCCAGCAGCTTAGACACCTACGAGCAGTACTTC.

This chain links TRBV4-2 with TRBJ1-5, with 8 bases fitting TRBD1. With 5 bases clipped from V and 6 bases from J, the junction kept 9 bases outside the gene matches. This CDR3 comprises 15 residues. From germline, CDR1 is LGHNA and CDR2 YNFKEQ. The CDR3, as DNA: TGTGCCAGCAGCTTAATGGGGCAGGGGGCTCAGCCCCAGCATTTT. This encodes CASSLMGQGAQPQHF.

The CDR3 bases are TGTGCCAGCAGCCCCCGACAGGGAAGCATGGGTCCCTCTGGAAACACCATATATTTT. This encodes CASSPRQGSMGPSGNTIYF. The chain couples TRBV7-9 to TRBJ1-3; 7 bases line up with TRBD1. This CDR3 region has 19 residues. Germline CDR1 reads SEHNR; CDR2 reads FQNEAQ (reference sequence). The V and J ends lost 5 bases and 0 bases, in that order; junction bases with no gene match: 16.

The rearrangement uses TRBV19 and TRBJ1-2; D may be TRBD1 (6 bases). Deletions cut 1 base from V and 0 bases from J, with 15 bases between. Germline V gene lookup returns CDR1 LNHDA and CDR2 SQIVND (reference sequence). The CDR3 runs 17 residues. The CDR3 sequence is CASSIGQGKPTNYGYTF. The CDR3, as DNA: TGTGCCAGTAGTATAGGTCAGGGGAAACCCACTAACTATGGCTACACCTTC. The full variable domain, in which reference TRBV19 and TRBJ1-2 provide the parts outside the CDR3, is DGGITQSPKYLFRKEGQNVTLSCEQNLNHDAMYWYRQDPGQGLRLIYYSQIVNDFQKGDIAEGYSVSREKKESFPLTVTSAQKNPTAFYLCASSIGQGKPTNYGYTFGSGTRLTVV.

The chain uses TRBV5-5 and TRBJ1-1; no clear D gene. V dropped 4 bases and J dropped 1 base, with 11 bases sitting between them. This CDR3 has 14 residues. Germline V lookup: CDR1 SGHKS, CDR2 YYEKEE (reference sequence). The CDR3 nucleotides read TGTGCCAGCAGCCCCGGGAGCCCGAACACTGAAGCTTTCTTT. Its protein is CASSPGSPNTEAFF.

The chain has TRBV7-2 and TRBJ2-2; D not resolved. Trimming took 4 bases from V and 1 from J, leaving 16 bases between them. Germline V lookup: CDR1 SGHTA, CDR2 FQGNSA. The CDR3 contains 17 residues. CDR3 residues: CASSSTAVQKNTGELFF. Here the CDR3 DNA reads TGTGCCAGCAGCTCTACCGCCGTGCAAAAGAACACCGGGGAGCTGTTTTTT.

The chain recombines TRBV10-3 with TRBJ2-7; tentative D call: TRBD1 (5 bases). The CDR3 is 15 residues long. V lost 4 bases to trimming and J lost 3 bases, with 16 bases between them. Germline CDR1 and CDR2: ENHRY and SYGVKD. CDR3 sequence: CAISVQPDRYYEQYF. DNA for the CDR3: TGTGCCATCAGTGTTCAACCCGACAGATACTACGAGCAGTACTTC.

This chain links TRBV6-6 with TRBJ2-5; 8 nucleotides match TRBD2. Germline assignment: CDR1 MNHNY and CDR2 SVGAGI (reference sequence). The CDR3 spans 16 residues. The V and J ends lost 2 bases and 1 base, in that order; junction bases with no gene match: 6. Here the CDR3 DNA reads TGTGCCAGCAGTTACCGGGGGGGTGGGGGCCAAGAGACCCAGTACTTC. It encodes CASSYRGGGGQETQYF.

A few counts support this clone. This chain uses TRBV4-1 with TRBJ1-5; 12 nucleotides line up with TRBD1. This CDR3 spans 17 amino acids. V shed 1 base and J 6 bases; nucleotides not matched to a gene: 7. Germline V CDR1 and CDR2: MGHRA, YSYEKL. The CDR3 is CASSQGGDRGLPQPQHF. Here the CDR3 DNA reads TGCGCCAGCAGCCAAGGCGGGGACAGGGGGCTCCCTCAGCCCCAGCATTTT.

The chain recombines TRBV6-6 with TRBJ2-1, with D possibly TRBD2 on 7 matching bases. Trimming pared 4 bases from V and 7 bases from J, leaving 14 bases between. This CDR3 is 14 amino acids long. Germline loops: CDR1 MNHNY, CDR2 SVGAGI (reference sequence). CDR3 loop: CASSSTGGRNEQFF. CDR3 nucleotide sequence: TGTGCCAGCAGTTCCACGGGGGGCCGTAATGAGCAGTTCTTC.

V gene TRBV7-9 combines with J gene TRBJ1-4, with D tentatively TRBD1 (6 bases). With 5 bases removed from V and 0 bases from J, the gap between germline ends came to 10 bases. The CDR3 runs 15 residues. CDR1 is SEHNR and CDR2 is FQNEAQ in the germline V gene (reference sequence). The CDR3 sequence is CASSPRQATNEKLFF. DNA for the CDR3: TGTGCCAGCAGCCCTCGACAGGCAACTAATGAAAAACTGTTTTTT.

This clone is classed as medium-sized (0.01 to 0.1%). J is TRBJ1-3 and V is TRBV30; D uncertain. The V end lost 0 bases, the J end lost 3 bases, and 15 bases lay between the germline ends. In germline, CDR1 is GTSNPN, CDR2 SVGIG (reference sequence). The CDR3 is 16 amino acids. CDR3 DNA sequence: TGTGCCTGGAGTGTACAAACAGCTACCCGTGGAAACACCATATATTTT. It yields the protein CAWSVQTATRGNTIYF.

CDR3 nucleotides: TGTGCCAGCAGGCCTTGGACAGGGAACACCGGGGAGCTGTTTTTT. It encodes CASRPWTGNTGELFF. This chain links TRBV6-6 with TRBJ2-2, with 7 bases matching TRBD1. The CDR3 has 15 amino acids. In germline, CDR1 is MNHNY, CDR2 SVGAGI (reference sequence). The J segment lost 1 base and the V segment lost 6 bases, leaving 5 bases of the junction unmatched.

The chain employs TRBV6-5 and TRBJ1-2, with 7 bases aligning to TRBD1. Looked up from germline, CDR1 is MNHEY and CDR2 is SVGAGI. J gave up 3 bases and V 5 bases, and 6 bases lay outside the gene matches. This CDR3 region has 14 residues. The CDR3 is CASSEPTGYYGYTF. In DNA, the CDR3 is TGTGCCAGCAGTGAACCGACAGGGTACTATGGCTACACCTTC.

This chain's CDR3 is CASSDLVGRGQYF. The CDR3 DNA is TGTGCCAGCAGTGACCTTGTGGGGAGAGGGCAGTACTTC. This rearrangement joins TRBV6-8 to TRBJ2-7; D perhaps matches TRBD2 (5 bases). The germline V and J ends were trimmed by 5 bases and 9 bases, with 17 bases remaining between them. CDR3 length equals 13 residues. Looked up from germline, CDR1 is MNHGY and CDR2 is SAAAGT.

This clone appeared a few times. The rearrangement links TRBV11-2 to TRBJ1-1; possibly TRBD1 for D (5 bases). CDR1 is SGHAT, CDR2 FQNNGV, per germline. V lost 5 bases and J 1 base, leaving 8 bases between the germline ends. This CDR3 is built from 13 residues. Here the CDR3 DNA reads TGTGCCAGCAGCCGCACAGGGAACACTGAAGCTTTCTTT. Translated: CASSRTGNTEAFF.

The chain carries TRBV6-5 and TRBJ1-5; a weak D match, TRBD1 (5 bases). V lost 7 bases and J lost 0, with 13 bases in between. The CDR3 extends over 15 amino acids. Germline V CDR1 and CDR2: MNHEY, SVGAGI. The CDR3 region is CASTTGGYSNQPQHF. CDR3 in DNA: TGTGCCAGCACCACGGGGGGGTATAGCAATCAGCCCCAGCATTTT.

The chain couples TRBV30 to TRBJ2-5; 10 nucleotides agree with TRBD1. The J segment lost 5 bases and the V segment lost 0 bases, leaving 3 bases of the junction unmatched. This CDR3 comprises 14 residues. Germline V lookup: CDR1 GTSNPN, CDR2 SVGIG (reference sequence). In nucleotides, the CDR3 is TGTGCCTGGAGTGTAGACAGGGGGCAGGAGACCCAGTACTTC. Its translation is CAWSVDRGQETQYF.

The V gene is TRBV7-8, the J gene TRBJ2-5; 7 bases are shared with TRBD2. The ends lost 5 bases at V and 2 bases at J; junction bases unmatched: 8. The CDR3 is made up of 15 amino acids. The V gene's germline CDR1 is SGHVS and CDR2 FQNEAQ. This chain's CDR3 is CASSITRTSQETQYF. The CDR3 region has the DNA TGTGCCAGCAGCATAACTAGGACTAGTCAAGAGACCCAGTACTTC.

The gene calls are TRBV2 and TRBJ1-2; possible D gene TRBD1, 5 bases. V dropped 2 bases and J dropped 4 bases, with 11 bases sitting between them. This CDR3 region has 14 residues. The germline CDR1 and CDR2 sequences are SNHLY and FYNNEI. Written as DNA, the CDR3 is TGTGCCAGCAGTGAAACAGGTTTCCTCTATGGCTACACCTTC. As protein: CASSETGFLYGYTF.

The CDR3 loop reads CATSRDNEGGVTDTQYF. The CDR3 region has the DNA TGTGCCACCAGCAGAGATAATGAAGGGGGCGTGACAGATACGCAGTATTTT. The genes are TRBV15 and TRBJ2-3, with TRBD1 matching 7 bases. The CDR3 length is 17 residues. V shed 0 bases, J shed 3 bases, and the junction held 9 bases outside the gene matches. Germline V CDR1 and CDR2: LNHNV, YYDKDF (reference sequence). The full variable domain, in which reference TRBV15 and TRBJ2-3 provide the parts outside the CDR3, is DAMVIQNPRYQVTQFGKPVTLSCSQTLNHNVMYWYQQKSSQAPKLLFHYYDKDFNNEADTPDNFQSRRPNTSFCFLDIRSPGLGDTAMYLCATSRDNEGGVTDTQYFGPGTRLTVL.

This clone is a singleton in its sample. The junction departs from germline at one end; a sequencing error may be responsible. The chain uses TRBV7-9 and TRBJ1-2; D is uncertain. This CDR3 has 12 residues. Germline V CDR1 and CDR2: SEHNR, FQNEAQ (reference sequence). The CDR3 bases are TGTTCCAGCACCACCAACGGCTATGGCTACACCTTC. This codes for CSSTTNGYGYTF.